The next 22 T cell receptor beta chains were all read from a single sample in a study of immune characterization of retroperitoneal liposarcoma. Using its own MiXCR run on the PCR reads, TCRdb lists one record per CDR3 protein. The table records more than 10,000 distinct CDR3 sequences, roughly a quarter of them present only once. Sample: tumor tissue. These TCRs come from a female donor with retroperitoneal liposarcoma.

V is TRBV7-2 and J is TRBJ2-5, with 9 nucleotides matching TRBD2. Germline values: CDR1 SGHTA, CDR2 FQGNSA. The CDR3 sequence is 14 residues long. Losses at the gene ends were 5 bases for V and 2 bases for J; bases not matched to a gene: 3. CDR3: CASSRTSDQETQYF. The CDR3 DNA reads TGTGCCAGCAGCCGGACTAGCGATCAAGAGACCCAGTACTTC.

This clonotype was seen at least ten times. This rearrangement joins TRBV11-2 to TRBJ2-4, with 8 bases lining up with TRBD2. With 5 bases clipped from V and 14 bases from J, the junction kept 5 bases outside the gene matches. Germline values: CDR1 SGHAT, CDR2 FQNNGV. The length of the CDR3 is 11 residues. Here the CDR3 DNA reads TGTGCCAGCAGCAATAGCGGGACGGAGTACTTC. It is translated as CASSNSGTEYF.

This clonotype appeared many times. The V call is TRBV6-1, the J call TRBJ2-1; no clear D. Germline V lookup: CDR1 MNHNS, CDR2 SASEGT. V shed 0 bases and J shed 10 bases, with 16 bases lying between them. The CDR3 length is 15 residues. In DNA, the CDR3 is TGTGCCAGCAGTGAAGCGCTAACAGTCGCCTACGAGCAGTTCTTC. It yields the protein CASSEALTVAYEQFF.

This clonotype was found a few times. This chain joins TRBV7-3 and TRBJ2-1, with no clear D. V was cut by 5 bases and J by 10 bases, with 18 bases left in between. Germline CDR1 and CDR2: SGHTA and FQGTGA. The CDR3 runs 14 residues. Written as DNA, the CDR3 is TGTGCCAGCAGCCCAGGTCTAAACTCCTACGAGCAGTTCTTC. It codes for CASSPGLNSYEQFF.

The rearrangement joins TRBV6-1 to TRBJ1-5, with 7 bases fitting TRBD1. The CDR3 totals 14 residues. With 5 bases clipped from V and 4 bases from J, the junction kept 5 bases outside the gene matches. Germline lookup yields CDR1 MNHNS and CDR2 SASEGT. The CDR3 region is CASSHGTENQPQHF. The CDR3 nucleotides are TGTGCCAGCAGTCACGGGACAGAGAATCAGCCCCAGCATTTT.

At least ten counts were recorded for this clonotype. The rearrangement links TRBV6-1 to TRBJ2-1, with D possibly TRBD1 on 6 matching bases. The germline V gene encodes CDR1 MNHNS and CDR2 SASEGT. V gave up 5 bases and J gave up 8 bases, with 16 bases separating them. This CDR3 spans 14 amino acids. The CDR3 reads CASSYRGSSHEQFF. The CDR3 region has the DNA TGTGCCAGCAGTTATAGGGGGTCCTCCCATGAGCAGTTCTTC.

V is TRBV12-5 and J is TRBJ2-4, with D maybe TRBD1 (6 bases). Germline CDR1 reads LGHNT; CDR2 reads FRNRAP. The CDR3 runs to 15 residues. The ends were cut back, 9 bases at V and 3 bases at J, with 18 bases in the middle. CDR3 amino acids: CARFQTGRGKNIQYF. DNA for the CDR3: TGTGCTAGGTTTCAGACAGGCAGGGGCAAAAACATTCAGTACTTC. Drawing the rest from reference TRBV12-5 and TRBJ2-4, the complete variable domain is DARVTQTPRHKVTEMGQEVTMRCQPILGHNTVFWYRQTMMQGLELLAYFRNRAPLDDSGMPKDRFSAEMPDATLATLKIQPSEPRDSAVYFCARFQTGRGKNIQYFGAGTRLSVL.

This chain connects TRBV27 to TRBJ2-1; possible D gene TRBD1, 5 bases. The CDR3 loop spans 14 amino acids. Deletions cut 3 bases from V and 10 bases from J, with 16 bases between. From germline, CDR1 is MNHEY and CDR2 SMNVEV (reference sequence). The CDR3 nucleotides read TGTGCCAGCAGTTTTACAGGATGGGGCTACGAGCAGTTCTTC. This codes for CASSFTGWGYEQFF.

As to this clonotype: The junction does not match germline at one end; this may be a read error. J is TRBJ2-1 and V is TRBV12-3 or TRBV12-4; TRBD2 matches at 12 bases. The CDR3 runs 14 residues. The CDR3: CASSLAGGPHEQFF. In DNA form, the CDR3 reads TGTGCCAGCAGTCTAGCGGGAGGGCCCCACGAGCAGTTCTTC.

The chain uses TRBV30 and TRBJ2-3; 10 bases map to TRBD2. Germline values: CDR1 GTSNPN, CDR2 SVGIG (reference sequence). V was clipped by 3 bases and J by 3 bases; unmatched bases: 6. The CDR3 length is 15 residues. For the CDR3, the DNA is TGTGCCTGGAGATCTAGCGGGAGAGGGACAGATACGCAGTATTTT. Translation: CAWRSSGRGTDTQYF.

This clonotype was observed at least ten times. The rearrangement links TRBV7-8 to TRBJ2-1, with D perhaps matching TRBD1 (5 bases). CDR1 and CDR2 (germline): SGHVS, FQNEAQ. Trimming took off 5 bases at V and 10 bases at J, with 12 bases between the two ends. CDR3 length equals 12 residues. The CDR3 DNA reads as TGTGCCAGCAGCCAGAGCAGGGTGGAGCAGTTCTTC. This codes for CASSQSRVEQFF. Together with reference TRBV7-8 and TRBJ2-1, the CDR3 gives the full variable domain: GAGVSQSPRYKVAKRGQDVALRCDPISGHVSLFWYQQALGQGPEFLTYFQNEAQLDKSGLPSDRFFAERPEGSVSTLKIQRTQQEDSAVYLCASSQSRVEQFFGPGTRLTVL.

V and J are TRBV27 and TRBJ2-1, with a possible D match to TRBD2 (6 bases). V gave up 2 bases and J gave up 10 bases, with 12 bases separating them. The CDR3 loop spans 13 amino acids. Germline CDR1 MNHEY, CDR2 SMNVEV (reference sequence). The CDR3 is CASSLKPGLEQFF. The CDR3, as DNA: TGTGCCAGCAGTTTAAAACCGGGACTGGAGCAGTTCTTC.

In its sample, this clonotype ranks as medium-sized. V and J are TRBV7-2 and TRBJ2-1; D unresolved. CDR1 and CDR2 from the germline V gene are SGHTA and FQGNSA. The CDR3 runs to 14 residues. With 5 bases removed from V and 10 bases from J, the gap between germline ends came to 18 bases. The CDR3 protein is CASSPTGQNYEQFF. Here the CDR3 DNA reads TGTGCCAGCAGCCCGACGGGTCAAAACTACGAGCAGTTCTTC.

The chain couples TRBV4-1 to TRBJ1-4; D is unresolved. The CDR3 extends over 15 amino acids. Trimming shortened V by 0 bases and J by 0 bases, and 5 bases separated the two germline ends. Germline V gene sequence: CDR1 MGHRA, CDR2 YSYEKL. The CDR3 region is CASSQEPTTNEKLFF. CDR3 in DNA: TGCGCCAGCAGCCAAGAACCAACAACTAATGAAAAACTGTTTTTT.

V usage is TRBV12-3 or TRBV12-4 and J usage is TRBJ2-1; 8 bases are shared with TRBD2. The CDR3 has 14 residues. The V gene end was trimmed by 6 bases and the J gene end by 13 bases; junction bases not matched to a gene: 14. CDR3 protein: CASRLAAGGETQFF. The CDR3, as DNA: TGTGCCAGCAGACTAGCGGCGGGCGGCGAGACCCAGTTCTTC.

This clonotype was seen only a few times. The rearrangement joins TRBV6-1 to TRBJ1-5; 10 bases align to TRBD1. V lost 9 bases, J lost 5 bases, and 7 bases stayed unmatched. Germline-derived CDR1 and CDR2 are MNHNS and SASEGT. The CDR3 loop spans 14 amino acids. CDR3 region: CASKTGGPHQPQHF. The DNA for the CDR3 is TGTGCCAGTAAGACAGGGGGCCCGCATCAGCCCCAGCATTTT.

The genes are TRBV7-2 and TRBJ2-5, with 14 bases that match TRBD2. V was pared by 5 bases and J by 1 base, with 6 bases of the junction left unmatched. The CDR3 has 17 residues. CDR1 and CDR2 from the germline V gene are SGHTA and FQGNSA. The DNA of the CDR3 is TGTGCCAGCAGCCCAGGACTAGCGGGGGGAATCCAAGAGACCCAGTACTTC. Protein product: CASSPGLAGGIQETQYF.

In its sample, this clonotype is medium-sized (0.01 to 0.1%). The V gene is TRBV6-1, the J gene TRBJ2-7; D call uncertain. In germline, CDR1 is MNHNS, CDR2 SASEGT. Deletions cut 7 bases from V and 0 bases from J, with 16 bases between. This CDR3 comprises 15 residues. CDR3 residues: CASTATEPGSYEQYF. CDR3 DNA: TGTGCCAGCACCGCGACGGAACCGGGCTCCTACGAGCAGTACTTC.

By share, this clonotype counts as medium-sized. The rearrangement joins TRBV6-6 to TRBJ1-2; TRBD1 matches 10 bases. V shed 2 bases and J 4 bases; nucleotides not matched to a gene: 7. Germline lookup yields CDR1 MNHNY and CDR2 SVGAGI (reference sequence). This CDR3 spans 16 amino acids. CDR3 coding DNA: TGTGCCAGCAGTTACCAATCCGGGACAGGGGTCTATGGCTACACCTTC. Amino acid sequence: CASSYQSGTGVYGYTF.

By sample fraction, this clonotype is medium-sized. The chain carries TRBV6-1 and TRBJ2-4, with a possible D match to TRBD2 (5 bases). Trimming removed 5 bases from V and 9 bases from J, with 20 bases in between. The CDR3 spans 15 residues. Germline V gene sequence: CDR1 MNHNS, CDR2 SASEGT. The chain's CDR3 is CASSSGNQAFSIQYF. The CDR3, as DNA: TGTGCCAGCAGTTCGGGGAACCAGGCTTTTAGCATTCAGTACTTC.

This rearrangement joins TRBV6-2 or TRBV6-3 to TRBJ2-3, with a possible D match to TRBD1 (8 bases). Trimming removed 6 bases at V and 5 bases at J, with 18 bases between. The CDR3 has 15 amino acids. The germline gives CDR1 MNHEY, CDR2 SVGEGT. Written as DNA, the CDR3 is TGTGCCAGCAGCTCCTCGACAGGGGAGGGAGATACGCAGTATTTT. This encodes CASSSSTGEGDTQYF.

This clonotype was detected a few times. This sequence joins TRBV6-6 and TRBJ2-1; D is uncertain. The germline V gene encodes CDR1 MNHNY and CDR2 SVGAGI (reference sequence). V was shortened by 2 bases and J by 10 bases, with 9 bases between the two germline ends. The CDR3 runs 12 residues. CDR3 nucleotide sequence: TGTGCCAGCAGTTACACGGGCCACGAGCAGTTCTTC. This codes for CASSYTGHEQFF.